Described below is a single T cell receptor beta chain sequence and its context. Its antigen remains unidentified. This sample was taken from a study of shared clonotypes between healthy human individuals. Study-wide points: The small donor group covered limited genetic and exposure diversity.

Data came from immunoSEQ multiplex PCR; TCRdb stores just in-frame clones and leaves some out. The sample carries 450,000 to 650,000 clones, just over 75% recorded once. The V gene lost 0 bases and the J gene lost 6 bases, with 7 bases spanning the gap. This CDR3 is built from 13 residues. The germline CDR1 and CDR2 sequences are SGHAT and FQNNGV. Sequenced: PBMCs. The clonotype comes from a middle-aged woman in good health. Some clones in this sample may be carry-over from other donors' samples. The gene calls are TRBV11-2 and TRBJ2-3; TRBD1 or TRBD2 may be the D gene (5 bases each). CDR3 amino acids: CASSLDREDTQYF. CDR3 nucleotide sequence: TGTGCCAGCAGCTTAGACAGGGAGGATACGCAGTATTTT. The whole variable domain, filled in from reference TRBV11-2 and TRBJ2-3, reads EAGVAQSPRYKIIEKRQSVAFWCNPISGHATLYWYQQILGQGPKLLIQFQNNGVVDDSQLPKDRFSAERLKGVDSTLKIQPAKLEDSAVYLCASSLDREDTQYFGPGTRLTVL.